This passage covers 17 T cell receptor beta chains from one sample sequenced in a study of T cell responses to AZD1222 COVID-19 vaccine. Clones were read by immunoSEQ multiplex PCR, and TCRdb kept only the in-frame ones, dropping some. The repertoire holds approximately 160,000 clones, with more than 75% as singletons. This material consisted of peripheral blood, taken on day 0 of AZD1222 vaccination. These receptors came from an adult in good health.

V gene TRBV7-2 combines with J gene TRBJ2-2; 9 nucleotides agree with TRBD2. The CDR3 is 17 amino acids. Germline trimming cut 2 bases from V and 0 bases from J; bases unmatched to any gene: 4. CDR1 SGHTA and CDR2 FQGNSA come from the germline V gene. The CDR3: CASSLRLAGPNTGELFF. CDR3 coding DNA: TGTGCCAGCAGCTTAAGGCTAGCGGGACCGAACACCGGGGAGCTGTTTTTT.

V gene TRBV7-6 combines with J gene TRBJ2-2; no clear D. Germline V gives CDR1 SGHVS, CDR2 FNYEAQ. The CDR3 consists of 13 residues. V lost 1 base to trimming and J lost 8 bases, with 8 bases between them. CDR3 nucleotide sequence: TGTGCCAGCAGCTTAGAGTCCTGGGGGGAGCTGTTTTTT. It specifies CASSLESWGELFF.

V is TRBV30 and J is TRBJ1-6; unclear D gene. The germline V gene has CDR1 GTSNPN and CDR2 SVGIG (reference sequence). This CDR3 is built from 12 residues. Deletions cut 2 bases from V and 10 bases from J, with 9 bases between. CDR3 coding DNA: TGTGCCTGGAGTAAGACCGGCTCACCCCTCCACTTT. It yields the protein CAWSKTGSPLHF.

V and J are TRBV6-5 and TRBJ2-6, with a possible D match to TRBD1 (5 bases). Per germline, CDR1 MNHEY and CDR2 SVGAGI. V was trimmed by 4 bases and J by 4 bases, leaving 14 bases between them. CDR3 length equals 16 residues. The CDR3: CASSFLPGLGANVLTF. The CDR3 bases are TGTGCCAGCAGTTTCTTACCAGGGCTCGGGGCCAACGTCCTGACTTTC.

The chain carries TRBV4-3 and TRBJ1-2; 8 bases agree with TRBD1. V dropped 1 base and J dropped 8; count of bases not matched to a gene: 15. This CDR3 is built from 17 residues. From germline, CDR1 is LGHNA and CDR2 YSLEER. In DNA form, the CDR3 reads TGCGCCAGCAGCCAAGTCCCCACGGGACAGGTCCCTCGGGGCTACACCTTC. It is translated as CASSQVPTGQVPRGYTF.

CDR3 region: CAIHAGLDNEQFF. Written as DNA, the CDR3 is TGTGCCATCCACGCCGGGCTAGACAATGAGCAGTTCTTC. The chain is built from TRBV10-3 and TRBJ2-1; D is uncertain. Deletions cut 8 bases from V and 5 bases from J, with 13 bases between. The CDR3 contains 13 residues. Germline V lookup: CDR1 ENHRY, CDR2 SYGVKD.

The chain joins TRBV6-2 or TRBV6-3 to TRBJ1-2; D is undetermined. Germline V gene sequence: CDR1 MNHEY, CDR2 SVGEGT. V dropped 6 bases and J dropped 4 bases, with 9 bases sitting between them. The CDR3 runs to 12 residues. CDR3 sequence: CASSRLTYGYTF. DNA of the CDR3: TGTGCCAGCAGCCGGCTGACCTATGGCTACACCTTC.

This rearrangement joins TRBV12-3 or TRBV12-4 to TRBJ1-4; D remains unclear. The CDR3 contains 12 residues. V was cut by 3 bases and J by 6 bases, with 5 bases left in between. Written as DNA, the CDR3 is TGTGCCAGCAGTTTGGGCGATGAAAAACTGTTTTTT. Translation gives CASSLGDEKLFF.

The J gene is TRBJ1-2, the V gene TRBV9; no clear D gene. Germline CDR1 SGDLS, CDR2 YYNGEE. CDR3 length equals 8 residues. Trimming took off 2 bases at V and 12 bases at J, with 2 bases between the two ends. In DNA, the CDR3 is TGTGCCAGCAGCGTTAACACCTTC. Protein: CASSVNTF.

CDR3 DNA: TGCGCCAGCAGCTTGACAGGGGGGACCCTGAACACTGAAGCTTTCTTT. As protein: CASSLTGGTLNTEAFF. This chain joins TRBV5-1 and TRBJ1-1, with 8 bases lining up with TRBD1. Per germline, CDR1 SGHRS and CDR2 YFSETQ. This CDR3 has 16 amino acids. The trim removed 1 base at V and 0 bases at J, leaving 5 bases unmatched.

The CDR3 DNA sequence: TGTGCCAGCTCACCTCAACCGGGACAGGGTATGGATGGCTACACCTTC. It specifies CASSPQPGQGMDGYTF. The V call is TRBV18, the J call TRBJ1-2; the match to TRBD1 covers 9 bases. Germline lookup yields CDR1 KGHSH and CDR2 LQKENI. CDR3 length: 16 residues. The J segment lost 6 bases and the V segment lost 3 bases, leaving 11 bases of the junction unmatched.

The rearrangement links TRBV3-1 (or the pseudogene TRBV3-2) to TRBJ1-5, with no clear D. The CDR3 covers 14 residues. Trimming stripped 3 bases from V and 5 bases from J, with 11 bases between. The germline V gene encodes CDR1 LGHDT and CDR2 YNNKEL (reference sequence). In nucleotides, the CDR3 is TGTGCCAGCAGCCAGAAGGACGGAGATCAGCCCCAGCATTTT. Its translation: CASSQKDGDQPQHF.

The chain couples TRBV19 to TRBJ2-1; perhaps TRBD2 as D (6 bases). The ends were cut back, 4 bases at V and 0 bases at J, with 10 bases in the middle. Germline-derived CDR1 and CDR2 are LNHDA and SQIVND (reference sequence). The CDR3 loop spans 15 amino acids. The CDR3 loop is CASSRDGSSYNEQFF. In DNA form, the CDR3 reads TGTGCCAGTAGTAGGGACGGGAGCTCCTACAATGAGCAGTTCTTC.

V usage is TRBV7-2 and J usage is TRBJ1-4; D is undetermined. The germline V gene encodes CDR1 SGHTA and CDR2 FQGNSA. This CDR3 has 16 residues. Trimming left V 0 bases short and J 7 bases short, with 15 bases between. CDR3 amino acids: CASSLAKNRRGEKLFF. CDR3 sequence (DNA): TGTGCCAGCAGCTTAGCGAAGAATCGGCGGGGTGAAAAACTGTTTTTT.

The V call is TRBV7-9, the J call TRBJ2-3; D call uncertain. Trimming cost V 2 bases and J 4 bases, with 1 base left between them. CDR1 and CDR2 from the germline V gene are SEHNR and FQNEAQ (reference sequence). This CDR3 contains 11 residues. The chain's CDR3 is CASSLPDTQYF. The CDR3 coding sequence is TGTGCCAGCAGCTTACCAGATACGCAGTATTTT.

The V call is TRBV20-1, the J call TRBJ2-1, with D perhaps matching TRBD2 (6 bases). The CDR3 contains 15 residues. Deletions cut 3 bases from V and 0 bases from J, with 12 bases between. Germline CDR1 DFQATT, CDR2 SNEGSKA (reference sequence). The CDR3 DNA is TGCAGTGCTAGTAAAGCGGGTAACTCCTACAATGAGCAGTTCTTC. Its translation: CSASKAGNSYNEQFF.

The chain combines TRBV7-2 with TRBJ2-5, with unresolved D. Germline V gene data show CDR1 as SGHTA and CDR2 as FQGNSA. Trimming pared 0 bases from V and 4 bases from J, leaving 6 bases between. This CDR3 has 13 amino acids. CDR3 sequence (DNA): TGTGCCAGCAGCTTAGCGGTTGGAGAGACCCAGTACTTC. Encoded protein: CASSLAVGETQYF.